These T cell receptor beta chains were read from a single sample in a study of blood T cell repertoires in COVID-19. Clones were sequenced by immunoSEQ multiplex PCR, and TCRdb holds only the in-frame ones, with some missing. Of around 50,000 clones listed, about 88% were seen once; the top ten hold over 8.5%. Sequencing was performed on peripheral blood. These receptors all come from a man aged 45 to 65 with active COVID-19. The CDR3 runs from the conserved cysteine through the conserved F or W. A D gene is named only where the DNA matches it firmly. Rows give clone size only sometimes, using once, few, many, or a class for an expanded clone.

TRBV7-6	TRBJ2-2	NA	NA	CASSLGGVAGELFF	TGTGCCAGCAGCTTAGGAGGCGTGGCCGGGGAGCTGTTTTTT
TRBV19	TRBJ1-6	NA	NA	CASSLPGGGVSSPLHF	TGTGCCAGTAGTCTGCCCGGGGGGGGCGTAAGCTCACCCCTCCACTTT
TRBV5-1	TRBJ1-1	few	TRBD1	CASSFQGASTEAFF	TGCGCCAGCAGCTTCCAGGGGGCGAGCACTGAAGCTTTCTTT
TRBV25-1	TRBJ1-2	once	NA	CASSVQKGYGYTF	TGTGCCAGCAGTGTTCAGAAGGGGTATGGCTACACCTTC
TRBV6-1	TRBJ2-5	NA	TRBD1	CASSETDREVCQYF	TGTGCCAGCAGTGAAACTGACAGGGAAGTGTGTCAGTACTTC
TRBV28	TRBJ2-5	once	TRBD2	CASSTQAGVETQYF	TGTGCCAGCAGTACCCAAGCGGGAGTTGAGACCCAGTACTTC
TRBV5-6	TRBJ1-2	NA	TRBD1	CASSSLDRGDGYTF	TGTGCCAGCAGCTCCTTAGACAGGGGAGATGGCTACACCTTC
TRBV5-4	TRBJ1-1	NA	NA	CASTLGGSTEAFF	TGTGCCAGCACTTTGGGGGGGAGCACTGAAGCTTTCTTT
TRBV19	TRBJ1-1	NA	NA	CASSPAGSNTEAFF	TGTGCCAGTAGTCCTGCAGGATCGAACACTGAAGCTTTCTTT
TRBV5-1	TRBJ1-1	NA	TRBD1	CASTPGQLNTEAFF	TGCGCCAGCACCCCGGGACAGCTGAACACTGAAGCTTTCTTT
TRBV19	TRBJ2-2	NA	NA	CASSINRDTGELFF	TGTGCCAGTAGTATAAATCGGGACACCGGGGAGCTGTTTTTT
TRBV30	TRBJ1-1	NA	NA	CAWFTGETEAFF	TGTGCCTGGTTTACAGGAGAAACTGAAGCTTTCTTT
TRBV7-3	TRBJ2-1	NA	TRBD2	CASSLSGGAHNEQFF	TGTGCCAGCAGCTTAAGCGGGGGGGCTCACAATGAGCAGTTCTTC
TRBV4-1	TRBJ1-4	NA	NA	CASSPLRGLNEKLFF	TGCGCCAGCAGCCCATTAAGGGGACTCAATGAAAAACTGTTTTTT
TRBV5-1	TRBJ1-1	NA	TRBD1	CASSLGGQGYMNTEAFF	TGCGCCAGCAGCTTGGGGGGACAGGGTTATATGAACACTGAAGCTTTCTTT
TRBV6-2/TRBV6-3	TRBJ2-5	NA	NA	CASSSGEGETQYF	TGTGCCAGCAGTTCCGGAGAGGGAGAGACCCAGTACTTC
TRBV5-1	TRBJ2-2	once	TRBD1	CASSAGQGGGELFF	TGCGCCAGCAGCGCGGGACAGGGTGGCGGGGAGCTGTTTTTT
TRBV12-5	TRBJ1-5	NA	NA	CASGLLTTGGQPQHF	TGTGCTAGTGGTTTGCTAACAACAGGCGGTCAGCCCCAGCATTTT
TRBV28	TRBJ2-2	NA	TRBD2	CASSSTSGRVIGELFF	TGTGCCAGCAGTTCCACTAGCGGGAGGGTTATCGGGGAGCTGTTTTTT
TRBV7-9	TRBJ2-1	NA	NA	CASSPYNEQFF	TGTGCCAGCAGCCCATACAATGAGCAGTTCTTC
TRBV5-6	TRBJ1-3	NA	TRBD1	CASSLDRGPGNTIYF	TGTGCCAGCAGCTTGGACAGGGGGCCGGGAAACACCATATATTTT
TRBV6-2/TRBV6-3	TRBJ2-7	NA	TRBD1	CASSGSGTGAYEQYF	TGTGCCAGCAGTGGATCCGGGACAGGGGCCTACGAGCAGTACTTC
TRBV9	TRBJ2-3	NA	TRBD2	CADRTSGAGTDTQYF	TGTGCCGATAGGACTAGCGGGGCGGGGACAGATACGCAGTATTTT
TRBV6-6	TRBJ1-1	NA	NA	CASSLGGEVTEAFF	TGTGCCAGCAGTCTCGGGGGGGAGGTCACTGAAGCTTTCTTT
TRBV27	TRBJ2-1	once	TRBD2	CASSLRTSGAGNEQFF	TGTGCCAGCAGTCTCCGGACTAGCGGGGCGGGAAATGAGCAGTTCTTC
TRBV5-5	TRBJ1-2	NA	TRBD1	CASSHPGQLYGYTF	TGTGCCAGCAGCCATCCGGGACAGCTCTATGGCTACACCTTC
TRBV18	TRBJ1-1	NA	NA	CASSTGQQYTEAFF	TGTGCCAGCTCAACCGGACAGCAATACACTGAAGCTTTCTTT
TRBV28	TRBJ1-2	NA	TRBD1	CASSLQGARYGYTF	TGTGCCAGCAGTTTACAGGGGGCGAGATATGGCTACACCTTC
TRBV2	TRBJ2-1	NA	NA	CASSVGLNNEQFF	TGTGCCAGCAGTGTCGGACTCAACAATGAGCAGTTCTTC
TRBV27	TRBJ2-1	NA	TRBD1	CASSRRTGGANEQFF	TGTGCCAGCAGCCGGCGGACAGGGGGGGCCAATGAGCAGTTCTTC
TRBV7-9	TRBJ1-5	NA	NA	CASSAPGDSNQPQHF	TGTGCCAGCAGCGCCCCCGGGGATAGCAATCAGCCCCAGCATTTT
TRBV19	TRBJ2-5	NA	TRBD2	CATEASGGRTQYF	TGTGCCACTGAGGCTAGCGGGGGTAGGACCCAGTACTTC
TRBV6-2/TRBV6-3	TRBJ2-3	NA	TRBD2	CASSFGLGDTQYF	TGTGCCAGCAGTTTCGGACTAGGGGATACGCAGTATTTT
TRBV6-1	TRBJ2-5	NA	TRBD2	CASSEASGGMETQYF	TGTGCCAGCAGTGAAGCTAGCGGGGGGATGGAGACCCAGTACTTC
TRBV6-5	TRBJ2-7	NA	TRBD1	CAATGTGDNEQYF	TGTGCCGCGACGGGGACAGGAGATAACGAGCAGTACTTC
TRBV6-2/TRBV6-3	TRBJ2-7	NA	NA	CASSYRRHQGEQYF	TGTGCCAGCAGTTACCGAAGACACCAAGGCGAGCAGTACTTC
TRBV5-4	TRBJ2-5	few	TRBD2	CASSHGLAQETQYF	TGTGCCAGCAGCCACGGACTAGCCCAAGAGACCCAGTACTTC
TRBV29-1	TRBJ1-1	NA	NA	CSVGPGLNTEAFF	TGCAGCGTTGGTCCGGGACTAAACACTGAAGCTTTCTTT
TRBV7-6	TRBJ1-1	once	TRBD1	CASSLGTGQNTEAFF	TGTGCCAGCAGCTTGGGGACAGGGCAGAACACTGAAGCTTTCTTT
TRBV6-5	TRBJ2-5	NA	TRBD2	CASSYGLAGIETQYF	TGTGCCAGCAGTTACGGACTAGCGGGGATAGAGACCCAGTACTTC
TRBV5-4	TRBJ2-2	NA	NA	CASSFPRVANTGELFF	TGTGCCAGCAGCTTTCCCCGGGTAGCGAACACCGGGGAGCTGTTTTTT
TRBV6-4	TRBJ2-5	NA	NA	CASSVGLQETQYF	TGTGCCAGCAGCGTGGGACTGCAAGAGACCCAGTACTTC